The next 6 T cell receptor beta chains were all read from a single sample in a study of CD8 T cells in Susac syndrome. Random hexamers served to reverse transcribe about 0.5 to 1 ug RNA. MiXCR was run by TCRdb on the immunoSEQ multiplex PCR reads, yielding one entry per CDR3 protein. The table includes more than 200,000 distinct CDR3 sequences, roughly 90% detected once. The specimen sequenced was CD8+ T cells from PBMCs. These receptors were collected from a human donor with multiple sclerosis.

The chain is built from TRBV6-5 and TRBJ2-3, with 9 bases identical to TRBD2. CDR1 MNHEY and CDR2 SVGAGI come from the germline V gene. With 0 bases clipped from V and 1 base from J, the junction kept 2 bases outside the gene matches. CDR3 size: 16 residues. The CDR3 loop reads CASSYSLAGRTDTQYF. The CDR3, as DNA: TGTGCCAGCAGTTACTCGCTAGCGGGACGCACAGATACGCAGTATTTT.

V usage is TRBV21-1 and J usage is TRBJ2-5; the table gives TRBD2 as D, unverified against the DNA. TRBV21-1 is flagged as a pseudogene. This CDR3 has 16 residues. In DNA, the CDR3 is TGTGCCAGCAGCAAAGACGGCCCAGAGGCTAAAGAGACCCAGTACTTC. Amino acids: CASSKDGPEAKETQYF.

The chain uses TRBV19 and TRBJ1-5, with D unresolved. V gave up 6 bases and J gave up 2 bases, with 14 bases separating them. This CDR3 comprises 15 residues. Germline V gene lookup returns CDR1 LNHDA and CDR2 SQIVND (reference sequence). The CDR3 loop reads CASRRSDGGNQPQHF. CDR3 DNA sequence: TGTGCCAGTAGAAGGTCCGACGGCGGCAATCAGCCCCAGCATTTT.

CDR3 sequence reads: CASSLRPDSPYYNEQFF. DNA for the CDR3: TGTGCCAGCAGTTTAAGGCCGGACAGTCCCTACTACAATGAGCAGTTCTTC. The chain couples TRBV27 to TRBJ2-1, with a tentative D call TRBD1 (6 bases). Trimming stripped 2 bases from V and 3 bases from J, with 17 bases between. Germline values: CDR1 MNHEY, CDR2 SMNVEV (reference sequence). This CDR3 spans 17 amino acids.

This clonotype was detected a few times. The V and J genes are TRBV2 and TRBJ1-2, with TRBD1 matching over 10 bases. CDR1 SNHLY and CDR2 FYNNEI come from the germline V gene. The junction had 2 bases not matched to a gene; V was cut back by 7 bases and J by 6 bases. The CDR3 runs 12 residues. The CDR3 DNA reads as TGTGCCAGCACCGGACAGGGGGATGGCTACACCTTC. Translated: CASTGQGDGYTF.

V gene TRBV9 combines with J gene TRBJ2-7, with 11 bases that match TRBD2. With 1 base clipped from V and 7 bases from J, the junction kept 7 bases outside the gene matches. The CDR3 is 15 residues long. Germline CDR1 reads SGDLS; CDR2 reads YYNGEE. The CDR3 DNA reads as TGTGCCAGCAGCGTAACTAGCGGGAGTGTATGGGAGCAGTACTTC. As protein: CASSVTSGSVWEQYF.